Sequencing of this T cell receptor (beta chain) was carried out in a study of spatial heterogeneity in lung cancer. Time point of the sample: sample taken at primary tumor resection. The sequenced material consisted of unsorted whole RNA from tumor, nontumor lung or frozen PBMC. There were 65 or so donors, all of them untreated patients with early-stage non-small cell lung cancer. TCR cDNA molecules each carried a unique molecular identifier. TCRdb passed the 5' RACE reads through MiXCR, listing each CDR3 protein once. The sample contains about 92,000 distinct CDR3 sequences, about 12% of which appear only once. Trimming took 0 bases from V and 4 from J, leaving 9 bases between them. CDR3 length: 13 amino acids. CDR1 is DFQATT, CDR2 SNEGSKA, per germline (reference sequence). In this sample, this clonotype turned up a few times.

The sample here was PBMCs, taken at surgery. The chain has TRBV20-1 and TRBJ1-2; no clear D. The sequence came from a male donor with early-stage non-small cell lung cancer. CDR3 loop: CSARDRGSYGYTF. As DNA, the CDR3 is TGCAGTGCTAGAGATCGGGGAAGCTATGGCTACACCTTC.